This TCR beta chain was recorded in a study of breast tumors, draining lymph nodes, adjacent tissues. As regards this clonotype: Its antigen is as yet unknown.

Points from the study as a whole: Tumor and nontumor repertoires were significantly more similar in luminal-like than in basal-like breast cancer.

Germline V gives CDR1 DFQATT, CDR2 SNEGSKA (reference sequence). The J segment lost 9 bases and the V segment lost 6 bases, leaving 9 bases of the junction unmatched. The CDR3 totals 13 residues. TCRdb used MiXCR to reprocess the multiplex PCR reads, holding one entry per CDR3 protein. Of roughly 32,000 distinct CDR3 sequences in the sample, 36% were seen once. The sequence came from a female donor with breast cancer. Some clones in this sample may be carry-over from other donors' samples. Material: breast tumor tissue. V gene TRBV20-1 combines with J gene TRBJ2-1; TRBD2 aligns across 9 bases. The CDR3 reads CSAILAGVGEQFF. The DNA of the CDR3 is TGCAGTGCCATCTTAGCGGGAGTTGGTGAGCAGTTCTTC.